This TCR beta chain emerged from a study of STAT3 mutations in large granular lymphocyte leukemia. Study conclusions and caveats: Every T-LGLL patient had at least one immunodominant TCRbeta clonotype.

TCRdb's copy holds only in-frame clones and misses some; the assay was immunoSEQ multiplex PCR. This sample yields 15,000 to 19,000 clones, of which nearly 95% are seen a single time; around 10% belongs to the top ten. As concerns this clone: The antigen remains undetermined.

The source of this sequence is a woman aged 50 to 60 with T-cell large granular lymphocyte leukemia. Some clones in this sample may be carry-over from other donors' samples. Input material: peripheral blood mononuclear cells.

CDR3 coding DNA: TGTGCCAGCAGCCCCTCTGGAGGAATGGTGCAGTACTTC. Translated, it gives CASSPSGGMVQYF. The J gene is TRBJ2-7, the V gene TRBV5-4, with TRBD2 as a possible D gene (5 bases). The length of the CDR3 is 13 residues. CDR1 is SGHNT, CDR2 YYREEE, per germline (reference sequence). V gave up 4 bases and J gave up 9 bases, with 17 bases separating them.